These 14 T cell receptor beta chains came from one sample sequenced in a study of CD8+ T cells in alopecia areata. In each case, RNA was isolated and then reverse transcribed into cDNA as the sequencing template. TCRdb keeps only in-frame clones here, not all; method: immunoSEQ multiplex PCR. The sample has tens of thousands of clones; roughly half are singletons. Sample: NKG2D-high CD8+ T cells sorted from blood. These receptors originate from a human donor with alopecia areata.

This clone occurred a few times. The rearrangement links TRBV27 to TRBJ2-2; possible D gene TRBD1, 6 bases. Germline CDR1 is MNHEY and CDR2 is SMNVEV (reference sequence). The CDR3 is made up of 16 amino acids. Trimming took off 5 bases at V and 2 bases at J, with 15 bases between the two ends. The CDR3 loop reads CASSLRQVYNTGELFF. Written as DNA, the CDR3 is TGTGCCAGCAGTCTACGACAGGTATACAACACCGGGGAGCTGTTTTTT.

In this sample, this clone turned up a few times. The chain carries TRBV5-4 and TRBJ2-7; tentatively, D is TRBD2 (6 bases). The CDR3 covers 12 residues. The V gene lost 4 bases and the J gene lost 4 bases, with 9 bases spanning the gap. In germline, CDR1 is SGHNT, CDR2 YYREEE (reference sequence). DNA for the CDR3: TGTGCCAGCAGCCTCGGGGGATACGAGCAGTACTTC. It encodes CASSLGGYEQYF. The full variable domain, its missing parts supplied by reference TRBV5-4 and TRBJ2-7, is ETGVTQSPTHLIKTRGQQVTLRCSSQSGHNTVSWYQQALGQGPQFIFQYYREEENGRGNFPPRFSGLQFPNYSSELNVNALELDDSALYLCASSLGGYEQYFGPGTRLTVT.

This clone was detected only a few times. This chain links TRBV7-2 with TRBJ2-3; D remains unclear. Trimming stripped 2 bases from V and 2 bases from J, with 11 bases between. Germline V gene sequence: CDR1 SGHTA, CDR2 FQGNSA. The CDR3 loop spans 15 amino acids. As DNA, the CDR3 is TGTGCCAGCAGCTTATTGGGCTATTCCACAGATACGCAGTATTTT. This translates into CASSLLGYSTDTQYF. The full variable domain, with the rest looked up from reference TRBV7-2 and TRBJ2-3, is GAGVSQSPSNKVTEKGKDVELRCDPISGHTALYWYRQSLGQGLEFLIYFQGNSAPDKSGLPSDRFSAERTGGSVSTLTIQRTQQEDSAVYLCASSLLGYSTDTQYFGPGTRLTVL.

This clone was observed a few times. The chain combines TRBV7-8 with TRBJ2-5; the D is unclear. There are 14 residues in the CDR3. The V end lost 1 base, the J end lost 3 bases, and 9 bases lay between the germline ends. Germline CDR1 is SGHVS and CDR2 is FQNEAQ. This chain's CDR3 is CASSLVSLKETQYF. CDR3 bases: TGTGCCAGCAGCTTAGTCTCACTCAAAGAGACCCAGTACTTC.

With respect to this clone: A junction end diverges from the germline sequence, so it may reflect a read error. The gene calls are TRBV5-1 and TRBJ1-1; D might be TRBD1 (6 bases). Germline V gene sequence: CDR1 SGHRS, CDR2 YFSETQ. There are 15 residues in the CDR3. CDR3 sequence reads: CASSLGAQGETEAFF. The CDR3 coding sequence is TGCGCCAGCAGTTTGGGGGCGCAGGGAGAAACTGAAGCTTTCTTT.

The V and J genes are TRBV6-6 and TRBJ1-2; D uncertain. The CDR3 is 13 residues long. The V gene lost 7 bases and the J gene lost 0 bases, with 9 bases spanning the gap. The germline V gene encodes CDR1 MNHNY and CDR2 SVGAGI (reference sequence). The CDR3 is CASNLVANYGYTF. In nucleotides, the CDR3 is TGTGCCAGCAACCTGGTAGCTAACTATGGCTACACCTTC.

The rearrangement links TRBV15 to TRBJ2-1, with 7 bases identical to TRBD2. The CDR3 covers 16 residues. CDR1 and CDR2 (germline): LNHNV, YYDKDF (reference sequence). The V and J ends lost 2 bases and 5 bases, in that order; junction bases with no gene match: 9. The CDR3 DNA is TGTGCCACCAGCAGACTAAGACTAGCAGCTAACAATGAGCAGTTCTTC. Its translation: CATSRLRLAANNEQFF.

This chain connects TRBV15 to TRBJ1-2; a weak D match, TRBD1 (6 bases). In germline, CDR1 is LNHNV, CDR2 YYDKDF (reference sequence). The CDR3 is 15 residues long. Deletions cut 5 bases from V and 7 bases from J, with 20 bases between. The CDR3 here is CATSSYYRDMAGYTF. The CDR3 nucleotides are TGTGCCACCAGCTCGTATTACCGGGACATGGCTGGCTACACCTTC.

The CDR3 DNA reads as TGCAGCGTTTGGGATGGGAGGGCTGAAGCTTTCTTT. This gives the protein CSVWDGRAEAFF. The J gene is TRBJ1-1, the V gene TRBV29-1; D is uncertain. CDR3 length: 12 amino acids. Germline V gene sequence: CDR1 SQVTM, CDR2 ANQGSEA. V was clipped by 5 bases and J by 6 bases, with 13 bases between them.

V usage is TRBV13 and J usage is TRBJ1-2, with D hard to call. CDR1 PRHDT and CDR2 FYEKMQ come from the germline V gene (reference sequence). V lost 0 bases, J lost 2 bases, and 4 bases lay in between. The CDR3 sequence is 13 residues long. The DNA for the CDR3 is TGTGCCAGCAGCTTAGGAGGGAACTATGGCTACACCTTC. This gives the protein CASSLGGNYGYTF.

This clone was detected a few times. The chain has TRBV28 and TRBJ2-7; D call uncertain. With 6 bases removed from V and 0 bases from J, the gap between germline ends came to 6 bases. The CDR3 sequence is 12 residues long. From germline, CDR1 is MDHEN and CDR2 SYDVKM. The CDR3 sequence is CASSPFSYEQYF. CDR3 coding DNA: TGTGCCAGCAGCCCCTTCTCCTACGAGCAGTACTTC.

This clone was recorded once. The chain links TRBV4-3 to TRBJ2-5, with 8 bases fitting TRBD1. There are 16 residues in the CDR3. CDR1 and CDR2 from the germline V gene are LGHNA and YSLEER. V lost 4 bases and J lost 2; bases outside the gene matches: 9. DNA of the CDR3: TGCGCCAGCAGCCCAGCCGGACAGGGTGGACAAGAGACCCAGTACTTC. It translates to CASSPAGQGGQETQYF.

The V and J genes are TRBV15 and TRBJ1-1; the D is unclear. The CDR3 runs to 15 residues. Trimming removed 1 base at V and 0 bases at J, with 9 bases between. Germline V CDR1 and CDR2: LNHNV, YYDKDF (reference sequence). The CDR3 DNA sequence: TGTGCCACCAGCAGAGGCCGAAAGGTGAACACTGAAGCTTTCTTT. Its protein product is CATSRGRKVNTEAFF. The full variable domain, rest sourced from reference TRBV15 and TRBJ1-1, is DAMVIQNPRYQVTQFGKPVTLSCSQTLNHNVMYWYQQKSSQAPKLLFHYYDKDFNNEADTPDNFQSRRPNTSFCFLDIRSPGLGDTAMYLCATSRGRKVNTEAFFGQGTRLTVV.

The CDR3 DNA sequence: TGCGCCAGCAGTGAGGGGAGCGAGCAGTACTTC. It is translated as CASSEGSEQYF. The chain joins TRBV10-2 to TRBJ2-5; D is possibly TRBD2 (5 bases). With the DNA end fitting TRBJ2-7 better, the J assignment may be wrong. The CDR3 sequence is 11 residues long. Germline CDR1 WSHSY, CDR2 SAAADI.